Each of the 9 T cell receptor beta chains below was sequenced from the same sample in a study of T cell responses to AZD1222 COVID-19 vaccine. TCRdb's copy holds only in-frame clones and misses some; the assay was immunoSEQ multiplex PCR. The sample comprises about 140,000 clones, around 90% of which are singletons, and approximately 3.4% rests with the top ten. The specimen was peripheral blood, collected on day 0 of AZD1222 vaccination. These receptor sequences come from an adult in good health.

The J gene is TRBJ2-7, the V gene TRBV6-6; 12 bases align to TRBD2. CDR3 size: 16 residues. With V trimmed by 2 bases and J by 4 bases, 6 bases remained unmatched. Germline V gene sequence: CDR1 MNHNY, CDR2 SVGAGI (reference sequence). CDR3 region: CASSYIPSGRAYEQYF. CDR3 DNA sequence: TGTGCCAGCAGTTACATCCCTAGCGGGAGGGCTTACGAGCAGTACTTC.

The CDR3 sequence is CASSPQEGSSGNTIYF. The CDR3 bases are TGTGCCAGCTCACCACAAGAGGGTTCCTCTGGAAACACCATATATTTT. The chain combines TRBV18 with TRBJ1-3; no firm D call. Germline CDR1 KGHSH, CDR2 LQKENI. V was cut by 1 base and J by 0 bases, with 10 bases left in between. CDR3 size: 16 residues.

The chain joins TRBV6-5 to TRBJ2-7; D is possibly TRBD1 (6 bases). V lost 2 bases to trimming and J lost 4 bases, with 12 bases between them. Germline values: CDR1 MNHEY, CDR2 SVGAGI. This CDR3 contains 14 residues. The CDR3 DNA sequence: TGTGCCAGCAGTTACACAGCGGACAGATACGAGCAGTACTTC. Translating it yields CASSYTADRYEQYF.

The chain recombines TRBV29-1 with TRBJ2-7, with 10 nucleotides matching TRBD1. Germline trimming cut 7 bases from V and 1 base from J; bases unmatched to any gene: 7. Per germline, CDR1 SQVTM and CDR2 ANQGSEA. The length of the CDR3 is 14 residues. CDR3 sequence: CSAADRGKSYEQYF. CDR3 coding DNA: TGCAGCGCCGCGGACAGGGGGAAATCCTACGAGCAGTACTTC.

This chain connects TRBV19 to TRBJ1-1; D not certain. The CDR3 has 12 amino acids. Germline values: CDR1 LNHDA, CDR2 SQIVND (reference sequence). V was clipped by 2 bases and J by 4 bases, with 5 bases between them. CDR3 sequence reads: CASSIIGTEAFF. As DNA, the CDR3 is TGTGCCAGTAGTATAATTGGCACTGAAGCTTTCTTT.

This rearrangement joins TRBV3-1 (or the pseudogene TRBV3-2) to TRBJ1-6, with D perhaps matching TRBD1 (5 bases). The CDR3 covers 17 residues. V was pared by 2 bases and J by 9 bases, with 20 bases between. The germline V gene encodes CDR1 LGHDT and CDR2 YNNKEL (reference sequence). The DNA of the CDR3 is TGTGCCAGCAGCCAACACCAGGGTCAGGGATTTGGTTCACCCCTCCACTTT. It translates to CASSQHQGQGFGSPLHF.

The chain uses TRBV7-2 and TRBJ2-7, with 7 bases matching TRBD2. The germline V gene encodes CDR1 SGHTA and CDR2 FQGNSA. J was trimmed by 0 bases and V by 0 bases; bases with no gene match: 14. The length of the CDR3 is 19 residues. This CDR3 reads CASSLAGSSGLPSSYEQYF. The CDR3 DNA reads TGTGCCAGCAGCTTAGCGGGGAGTAGCGGGCTCCCTAGCTCCTACGAGCAGTACTTC.

A single count supports this clone. The chain has TRBV11-2 and TRBJ1-1; no clear D. Germline V gene lookup returns CDR1 SGHAT and CDR2 FQNNGV. CDR3 size: 12 residues. Trimming took off 3 bases at V and 5 bases at J, with 7 bases between the two ends. CDR3 region: CASSFLGTEAFF. The CDR3, as DNA: TGTGCCAGCAGCTTCTTAGGAACTGAAGCTTTCTTT. Using reference TRBV11-2 and TRBJ1-1 for the parts outside the CDR3, the full variable domain is EAGVAQSPRYKIIEKRQSVAFWCNPISGHATLYWYQQILGQGPKLLIQFQNNGVVDDSQLPKDRFSAERLKGVDSTLKIQPAKLEDSAVYLCASSFLGTEAFFGQGTRLTVV.

The chain has TRBV7-8 and TRBJ2-1; 9 bases are a match to TRBD2. The CDR3 extends over 17 amino acids. J lost 4 bases, V lost 2 bases, and 9 bases had no gene match. Germline CDR1 is SGHVS and CDR2 is FQNEAQ. Here the CDR3 reads CASSLSPVSGGYNEQFF. The DNA for the CDR3 is TGTGCCAGCAGCTTATCCCCGGTTAGCGGGGGTTACAATGAGCAGTTCTTC.